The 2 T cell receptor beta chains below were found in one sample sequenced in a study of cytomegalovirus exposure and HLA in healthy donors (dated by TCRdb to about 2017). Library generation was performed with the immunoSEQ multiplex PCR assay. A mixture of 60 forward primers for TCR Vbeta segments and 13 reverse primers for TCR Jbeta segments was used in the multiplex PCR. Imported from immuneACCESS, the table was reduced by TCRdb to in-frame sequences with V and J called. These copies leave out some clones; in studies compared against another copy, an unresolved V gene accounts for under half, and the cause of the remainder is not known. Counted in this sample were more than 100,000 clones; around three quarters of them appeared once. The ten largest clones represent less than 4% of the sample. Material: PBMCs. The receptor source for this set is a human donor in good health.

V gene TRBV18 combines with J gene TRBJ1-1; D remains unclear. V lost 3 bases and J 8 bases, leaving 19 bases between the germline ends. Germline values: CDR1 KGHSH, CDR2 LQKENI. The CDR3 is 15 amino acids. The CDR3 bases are TGTGCCAGCTCACCCCGGCATGAGGGTCTCTCAGAAGCTTTCTTT. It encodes CASSPRHEGLSEAFF.

This CDR3 reads CASSLPLVNRFNEQYF. The CDR3 DNA reads as TGTGCCAGCAGTCTCCCCCTGGTGAACAGGTTCAACGAGCAGTACTTC. This chain connects TRBV28 to TRBJ2-5; D might be TRBD1 (5 bases). The J call could be wrong; TRBJ2-7 is a better fit for the DNA end. This CDR3 comprises 16 residues. Per germline, CDR1 MDHEN and CDR2 SYDVKM.